The clone carrying this T cell receptor beta chain has at least ten counts. The length of the CDR3 is 13 residues. Trimming cost V 5 bases and J 4 bases, with 12 bases left between them. Germline V gives CDR1 MNHEY, CDR2 SMNVEV (reference sequence). The data are from a study of molecular identifiers for immune sequencing clone quantification. Across the study: Naive CD8 RNA (20,000 or 100,000 cells) was divided into five aliquots, with four sequenced.

Previously described methods with listed TCR primers produced the bulk TCR libraries. TCRdb analysed the PCR reads with MiXCR anew, one entry per CDR3 protein. The data show roughly 86,000 distinct CDR3 sequences, with roughly 19% seen just once and 0.85% held by the top ten. Sequencing input: naive CD8+ T cells from blood, with Jurkat cell RNA spiked in. Subset denoted: FACS-sorted CD8+CD4-CCR7+CD45RA+ naive T cells. This clonotype originated in a human donor in good health. Some libraries in this study had Jurkat cell RNA spiked in. The chain employs TRBV27 and TRBJ2-7; D not resolved. DNA for the CDR3: TGTGCCAGCAGTCTCTCGGGCCCATACGAGCAGTACTTC. Encoded protein: CASSLSGPYEQYF.